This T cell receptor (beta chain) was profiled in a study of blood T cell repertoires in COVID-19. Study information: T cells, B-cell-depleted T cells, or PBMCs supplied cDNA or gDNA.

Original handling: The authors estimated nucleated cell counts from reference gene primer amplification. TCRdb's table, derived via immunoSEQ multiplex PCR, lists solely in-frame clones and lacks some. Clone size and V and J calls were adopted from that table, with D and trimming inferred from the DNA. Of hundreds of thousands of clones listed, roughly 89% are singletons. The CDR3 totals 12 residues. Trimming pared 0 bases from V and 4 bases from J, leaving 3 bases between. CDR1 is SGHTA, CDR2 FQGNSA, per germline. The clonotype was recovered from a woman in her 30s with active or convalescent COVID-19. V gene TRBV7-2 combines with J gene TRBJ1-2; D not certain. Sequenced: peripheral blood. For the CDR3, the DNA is TGTGCCAGCAGCTTAGCGAGCTATGGCTACACCTTC. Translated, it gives CASSLASYGYTF.